These T cell receptor beta chains were read from a single sample in a study of CD8 T cells in Susac syndrome. TCRdb recomputed calls from the immunoSEQ multiplex PCR reads with MiXCR, one row per CDR3 protein. The data contain roughly 190,000 distinct CDR3 sequences, roughly nine tenths of them singletons. The source material was CD4+ T cells from PBMCs. All receptors come from a human donor with Susac syndrome. The CDR3 runs from the conserved cysteine through the conserved F or W. D genes are given only for firm matches. Expanded clones get a size class; other rows say once, few or many, or leave the size out.

TRBJ2-7,once,TRBD1,TRBV20-1,CSARGQGEYEQYF,TGCAGTGCTAGAGGACAGGGGGAGTACGAGCAGTACTTC
TRBJ2-3,.,.,TRBV6-1,CASSLGTGPFFSTDTQYF,TGTGCCAGCAGTCTTGGAACAGGGCCCTTCTTTAGCACAGATACGCAGTATTTT
TRBJ1-1,once,.,TRBV3-1,CASSQDKGLTEAFF,TGTGCCAGCAGCCAAGATAAGGGTCTCACTGAAGCTTTCTTT
TRBJ2-3,.,.,TRBV5-1,CASSSPRAGDTQYF,TGCGCCAGCAGCTCACCCAGGGCTGGGGATACGCAGTATTTT
TRBJ2-5,.,TRBD2,TRBV18,CASFPSSGKETQYF,TGTGCCAGTTTCCCGTCTAGCGGGAAAGAGACCCAGTACTTC
TRBJ2-2,.,TRBD2,TRBV9,CASTGGTGELFF,TGTGCCAGCACGGGAGGGACCGGGGAGCTGTTTTTT
TRBJ1-5,.,TRBD1,TRBV27,CASSITGGLQPQHF,TGTGCCAGCAGTATTACAGGGGGCCTTCAGCCCCAGCATTTT
TRBJ1-3,once,.,TRBV3-1,CASSPSDSGNTIYF,TGTGCCAGCAGCCCCAGTGACTCTGGAAACACCATATATTTT
TRBJ2-3,.,.,TRBV3-1,CASSPRWLADTQYF,TGTGCCAGCAGCCCCCGGTGGTTGGCAGATACGCAGTATTTT
TRBJ1-6,.,.,TRBV9,CASSVTGRLNSPLHF,TGTGCCAGCAGCGTAACCGGCAGGTTAAATTCACCCCTCCACTTT
TRBJ2-2,once,TRBD2,TRBV2,CASRGLAGNTGELFF,TGTGCCAGCAGGGGACTAGCGGGAAACACCGGGGAGCTGTTTTTT
TRBJ2-1,.,.,TRBV7-3,CASSLTQYNEQFF,TGTGCCAGCAGCTTAACCCAATACAATGAGCAGTTCTTC
TRBJ2-2,.,.,TRBV7-9,CASSTLRGELFF,TGTGCCAGCAGTACCCTACGGGGGGAGCTGTTTTTT
TRBJ2-7,.,TRBD2,TRBV5-1,CASGAGGNYEEQYF,TGCGCCAGCGGGGCGGGAGGGAACTACGAGGAGCAGTACTTC
TRBJ2-2,.,TRBD2,TRBV6-1,CASIRAGANTGELFF,TGTGCCAGCATTAGAGCGGGGGCGAACACCGGGGAGCTGTTTTTT
TRBJ1-2,.,TRBD1,TRBV4-1,CASSHANAGTGGYTF,TGCGCCAGCAGCCATGCAAACGCCGGGACAGGGGGCTACACCTTC
TRBJ2-2,.,TRBD2,TRBV9,CASSPGLAGRLGELFF,TGTGCCAGCAGCCCTGGACTAGCGGGAAGATTGGGGGAGCTGTTTTTT
TRBJ1-3,.,.,TRBV15,CATSRVKVAPSSGNTIYF,TGTGCCACCAGCAGAGTTAAAGTAGCACCGAGCTCTGGAAACACCATATATTTT
TRBJ2-4,.,.,TRBV4-1,CASSQVDGAKNIQYF,TGCGCCAGCAGCCAAGTGGACGGGGCCAAAAACATTCAGTACTTC
TRBJ2-2,.,TRBD1,TRBV19,CASSRQGTTGELFF,TGTGCCAGTAGTAGACAGGGGACCACCGGGGAGCTGTTTTTT
TRBJ2-3,once,.,TRBV5-1,CASSSSVGSTDTQYF,TGCGCCAGCAGCTCTAGCGTGGGGAGCACAGATACGCAGTATTTT
TRBJ2-7,.,.,TRBV29-1,CSVVGRGYEQYF,TGCAGCGTTGTAGGTAGGGGTTACGAGCAGTACTTC
TRBJ2-2,.,TRBD1,TRBV12-3/TRBV12-4,CASSSPGTEHTGELFF,TGTGCCAGCAGTTCCCCCGGGACAGAGCACACCGGGGAGCTGTTTTTT
TRBJ2-5,.,TRBD2,TRBV4-2,CASSQDSGGLAGHQDGQYF,TGTGCCAGCAGCCAAGATAGCGGGGGACTAGCGGGGCACCAAGATGGCCAGTACTTC
TRBJ1-4,.,.,TRBV7-2,CASSARGLGNEKLFF,TGTGCCAGCAGCGCCAGGGGTCTCGGTAATGAAAAACTGTTTTTT
TRBJ2-6,.,.,TRBV5-1,CASRLGPGANVLTF,TGCGCCAGCAGGCTAGGGCCTGGGGCCAACGTCCTGACTTTT
TRBJ2-6,.,.,TRBV27,CASSGRQTYSGANVLTF,TGTGCCAGCAGTGGCCGACAGACCTACTCTGGGGCCAACGTCCTGACTTTC
TRBJ2-7,once,.,TRBV5-8,CASSSGRYEQYF,TGTGCCAGCAGCTCCGGCAGGTACGAGCAGTACTTC
TRBJ2-1,.,TRBD1,TRBV27,CASRSQGANNEQFF,TGTGCCAGCCGGTCACAGGGGGCCAACAATGAGCAGTTCTTC
TRBJ2-3,.,.,TRBV6-5,CASSSTSTDTQYF,TGTGCCAGCAGTTCTACTAGCACAGATACGCAGTATTTT
TRBJ1-1,.,.,TRBV29-1,CSEGVAGLNTEVFF,TGCAGCGAAGGGGTTGCCGGGCTAAACACTGAAGTTTTCTTT
TRBJ2-2,.,.,TRBV19,CASGQNTGELFF,TGTGCCAGTGGACAGAACACCGGGGAGCTGTTTTTT
TRBJ2-6,.,TRBD1,TRBV7-3,CASSRQGTYSGANVLTF,TGTGCCAGCAGCCGACAGGGTACTTACTCTGGGGCCAACGTCCTGACTTTC
TRBJ2-3,.,.,TRBV10-3,CAISESRKQYF,TGTGCCATCAGTGAGTCGCGCAAGCAGTATTTT
TRBJ1-2,.,.,TRBV3-1,CASSQNGGSYGYTF,TGTGCCAGCAGCCAAAATGGCGGGTCCTATGGCTACACCTTC
TRBJ2-3,.,TRBD2,TRBV5-1,CASSFEPSGGSTDTQYF,TGCGCCAGCAGCTTCGAACCTAGCGGGGGAAGCACAGATACGCAGTATTTT
TRBJ1-2,.,TRBD1,TRBV5-4,CASSPSGQGARGYTF,TGTGCCAGCAGCCCCTCGGGACAGGGGGCGCGGGGCTACACCTTC
TRBJ2-5,.,TRBD2,TRBV20-1,CSAYPGGASGSETQYF,TGCAGTGCTTACCCCGGCGGGGCTAGCGGGTCGGAGACCCAGTACTTC
TRBJ2-7,.,.,TRBV7-2,CASSSTVGGGPYEQYF,TGTGCCAGCAGCTCGACGGTGGGGGGAGGCCCCTACGAGCAGTACTTC
TRBJ1-1,.,.,TRBV11-2,CASSLISLLNTEAFF,TGTGCCAGCAGCTTAATCTCCCTGCTTAACACTGAAGCTTTCTTT
TRBJ2-3,once,TRBD2,TRBV20-1,CSAPSGGNTDTQYF,TGCAGTGCTCCTAGCGGGGGGAACACAGATACGCAGTATTTT
TRBJ2-1,.,TRBD2,TRBV5-1,CASSFSIPSGGSSYNEQFF,TGCGCCAGCAGCTTCTCAATTCCTAGCGGGGGAAGCTCCTACAATGAGCAGTTCTTC